Sequencing of this T cell receptor (beta chain) was carried out in a study of blood T cell repertoires in COVID-19. There are 18 residues in the CDR3. Germline V gene sequence: CDR1 SGHNT, CDR2 YENEEA. The V gene end was trimmed by 3 bases and the J gene end by 4 bases; junction bases not matched to a gene: 6. Original processing methods: Estimation of nucleated cell counts was performed using reference gene primer amplification. The protocol was immunoSEQ multiplex PCR, while the TCRdb copy is restricted to in-frame clones and leaves out a portion. D and trimming come from the DNA, and the V and J calls and clone size come from that table. In the table there are some 400,000 clones, around 87% of which are singletons. In its sample, this clone was seen once.

What was sequenced was peripheral blood. The rearrangement links TRBV11-3 to TRBJ2-2; TRBD2 matches 15 bases. The source is a man aged 18 to 30 with active or convalescent COVID-19. CDR3 bases: TGTGCCAGCAGCTTCTCTAGGACTAGCGGGAGGGTCACCGGGGAGCTGTTTTTT. Protein: CASSFSRTSGRVTGELFF.